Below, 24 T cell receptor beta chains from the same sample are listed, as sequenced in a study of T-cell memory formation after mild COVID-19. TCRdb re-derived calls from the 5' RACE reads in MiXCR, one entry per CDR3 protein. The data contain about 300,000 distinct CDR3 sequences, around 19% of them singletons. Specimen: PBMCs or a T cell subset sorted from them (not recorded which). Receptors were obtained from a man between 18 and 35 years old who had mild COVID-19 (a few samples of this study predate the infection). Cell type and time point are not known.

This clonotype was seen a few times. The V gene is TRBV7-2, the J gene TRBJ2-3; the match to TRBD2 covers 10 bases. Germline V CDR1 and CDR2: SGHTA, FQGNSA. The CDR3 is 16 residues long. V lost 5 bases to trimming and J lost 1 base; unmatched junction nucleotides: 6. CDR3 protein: CASSGLAGAGTDTQYF. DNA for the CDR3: TGTGCCAGCAGCGGTCTAGCGGGGGCCGGCACAGATACGCAGTATTTT.

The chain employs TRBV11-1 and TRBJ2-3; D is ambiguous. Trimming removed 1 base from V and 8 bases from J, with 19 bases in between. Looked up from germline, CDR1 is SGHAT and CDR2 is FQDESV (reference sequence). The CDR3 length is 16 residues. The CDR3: CASSLVGLSFDGTQYF. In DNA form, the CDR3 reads TGTGCCAGCAGCTTAGTAGGCCTTTCTTTTGATGGTACGCAGTATTTT.

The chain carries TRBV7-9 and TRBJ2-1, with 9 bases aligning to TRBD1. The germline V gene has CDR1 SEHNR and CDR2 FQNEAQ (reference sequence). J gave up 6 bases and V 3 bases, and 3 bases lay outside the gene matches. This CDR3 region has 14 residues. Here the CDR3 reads CASSFTGGGNEQFF. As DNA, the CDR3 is TGTGCCAGCAGCTTTACAGGGGGCGGCAATGAGCAGTTCTTC.

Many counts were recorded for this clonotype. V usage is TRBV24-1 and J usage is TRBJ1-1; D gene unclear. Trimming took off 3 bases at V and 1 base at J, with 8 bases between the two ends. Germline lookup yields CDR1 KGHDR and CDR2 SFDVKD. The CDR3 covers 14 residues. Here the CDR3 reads CATSDTTENTEAFF. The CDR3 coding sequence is TGTGCCACCAGTGATACTACAGAGAACACTGAAGCTTTCTTT.

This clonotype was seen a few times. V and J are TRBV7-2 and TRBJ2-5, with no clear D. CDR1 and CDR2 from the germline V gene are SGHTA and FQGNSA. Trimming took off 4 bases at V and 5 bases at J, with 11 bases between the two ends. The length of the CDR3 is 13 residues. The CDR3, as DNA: TGTGCCAGCAGCTCCTCCCGTGGGGAGACCCAGTACTTC. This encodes CASSSSRGETQYF.

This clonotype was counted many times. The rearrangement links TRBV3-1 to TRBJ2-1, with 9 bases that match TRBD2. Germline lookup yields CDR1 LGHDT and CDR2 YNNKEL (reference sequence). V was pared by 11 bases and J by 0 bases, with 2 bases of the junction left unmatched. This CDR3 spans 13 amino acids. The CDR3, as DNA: TGTGCCGCGGGGGGGAGCTCCTACAATGAGCAGTTCTTC. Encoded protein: CAAGGSSYNEQFF.

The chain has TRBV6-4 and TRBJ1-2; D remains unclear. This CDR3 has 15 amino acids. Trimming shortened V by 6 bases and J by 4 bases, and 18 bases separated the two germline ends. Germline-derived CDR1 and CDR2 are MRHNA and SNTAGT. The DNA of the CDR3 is TGTGCCAGCAGCTGGAGTGGGGAAACGGGCTATGGCTACACCTTC. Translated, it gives CASSWSGETGYGYTF.

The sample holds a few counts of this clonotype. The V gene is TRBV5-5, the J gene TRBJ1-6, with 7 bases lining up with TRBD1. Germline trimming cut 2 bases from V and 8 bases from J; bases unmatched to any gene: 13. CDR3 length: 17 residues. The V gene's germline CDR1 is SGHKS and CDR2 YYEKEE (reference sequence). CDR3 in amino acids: CASSLGRDREGDSPLHF. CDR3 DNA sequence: TGTGCCAGCAGCTTAGGCCGAGACAGGGAGGGAGATTCACCCCTCCACTTT.

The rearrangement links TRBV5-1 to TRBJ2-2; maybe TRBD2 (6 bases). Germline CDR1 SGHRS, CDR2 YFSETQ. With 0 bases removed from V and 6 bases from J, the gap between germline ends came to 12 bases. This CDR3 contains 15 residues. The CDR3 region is CASSLEAGTAGELFF. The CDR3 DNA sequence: TGCGCCAGCAGCTTGGAGGCGGGGACGGCCGGGGAGCTGTTTTTT.

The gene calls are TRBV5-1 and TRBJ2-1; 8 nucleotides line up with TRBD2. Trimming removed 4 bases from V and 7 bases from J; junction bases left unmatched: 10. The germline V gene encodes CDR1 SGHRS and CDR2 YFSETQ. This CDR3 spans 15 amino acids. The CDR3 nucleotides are TGCGCCAGCAGCATCAGCCGACGGGAGGGGAATGAGCAGTTCTTC. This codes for CASSISRREGNEQFF.

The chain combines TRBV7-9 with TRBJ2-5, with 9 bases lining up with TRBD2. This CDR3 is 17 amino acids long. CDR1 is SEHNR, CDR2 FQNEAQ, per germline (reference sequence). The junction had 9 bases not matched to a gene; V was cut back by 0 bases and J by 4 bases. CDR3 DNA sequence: TGTGCCAGCAGCTTAGCGCTCGCGGGGGGGAAAATAGAGACCCAGTACTTC. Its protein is CASSLALAGGKIETQYF.

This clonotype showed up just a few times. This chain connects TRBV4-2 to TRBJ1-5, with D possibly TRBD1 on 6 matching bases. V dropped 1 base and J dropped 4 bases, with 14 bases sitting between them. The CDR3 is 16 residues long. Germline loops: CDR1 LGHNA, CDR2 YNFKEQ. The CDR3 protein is CASSQALQGWNQPQHF. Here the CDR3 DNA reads TGTGCCAGCAGCCAAGCTCTGCAGGGGTGGAATCAGCCCCAGCATTTT.

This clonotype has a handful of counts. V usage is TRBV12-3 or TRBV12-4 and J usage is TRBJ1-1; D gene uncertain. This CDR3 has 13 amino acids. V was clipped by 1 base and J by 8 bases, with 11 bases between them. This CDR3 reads CASSLGIGGEAFF. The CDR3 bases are TGTGCCAGCAGTTTAGGAATAGGAGGGGAAGCTTTCTTT.

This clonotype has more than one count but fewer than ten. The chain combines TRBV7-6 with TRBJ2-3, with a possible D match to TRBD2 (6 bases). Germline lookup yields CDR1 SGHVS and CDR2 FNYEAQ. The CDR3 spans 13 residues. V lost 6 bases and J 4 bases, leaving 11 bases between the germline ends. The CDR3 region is CASSPTSPDTQYF. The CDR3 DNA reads TGTGCCAGCAGTCCTACTAGCCCAGATACGCAGTATTTT.

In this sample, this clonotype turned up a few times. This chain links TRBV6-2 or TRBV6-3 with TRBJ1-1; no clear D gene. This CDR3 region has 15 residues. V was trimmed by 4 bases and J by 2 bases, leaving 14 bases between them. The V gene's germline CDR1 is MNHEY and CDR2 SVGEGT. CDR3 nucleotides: TGTGCCAGCAGTTCTCCCGGCAGGCTCAACACTGAAGCTTTCTTT. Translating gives CASSSPGRLNTEAFF.

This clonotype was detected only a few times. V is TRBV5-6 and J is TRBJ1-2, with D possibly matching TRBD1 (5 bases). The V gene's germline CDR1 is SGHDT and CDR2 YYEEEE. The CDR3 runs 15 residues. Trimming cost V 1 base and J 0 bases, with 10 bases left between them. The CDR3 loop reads CASSLRDPTNYGYTF. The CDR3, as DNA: TGTGCCAGCAGCTTGAGGGACCCGACTAACTATGGCTACACCTTC.

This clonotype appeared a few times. CDR3 sequence reads: CSVEWGNSYEQYF. In nucleotides, the CDR3 is TGCAGCGTTGAGTGGGGGAACTCCTACGAGCAGTACTTC. The rearrangement joins TRBV29-1 to TRBJ2-7, with D perhaps matching TRBD1 or TRBD2 (5 bases each). CDR3 length: 13 residues. Trimming left V 3 bases short and J 0 bases short, with 9 bases between. CDR1 and CDR2 from the germline V gene are SQVTM and ANQGSEA.

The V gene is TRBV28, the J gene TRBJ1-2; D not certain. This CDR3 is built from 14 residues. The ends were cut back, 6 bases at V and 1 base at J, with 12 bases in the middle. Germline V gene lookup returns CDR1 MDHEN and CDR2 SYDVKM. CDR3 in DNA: TGTGCCAGCAGGGGTGGCGATAGTAACTATGGCTACACCTTC. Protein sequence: CASRGGDSNYGYTF.

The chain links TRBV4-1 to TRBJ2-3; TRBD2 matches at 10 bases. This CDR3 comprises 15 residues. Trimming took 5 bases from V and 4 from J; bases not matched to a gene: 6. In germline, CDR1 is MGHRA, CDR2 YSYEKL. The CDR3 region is CASSATSGRADTQYF. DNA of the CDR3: TGCGCCAGCAGCGCGACTAGCGGGCGAGCAGATACGCAGTATTTT.

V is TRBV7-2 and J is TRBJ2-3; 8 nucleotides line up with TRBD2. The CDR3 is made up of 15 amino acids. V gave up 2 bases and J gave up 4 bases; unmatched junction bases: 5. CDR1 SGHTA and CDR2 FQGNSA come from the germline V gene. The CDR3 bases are TGTGCCAGCAGCTTACGGCGGGGGGCACCAGATACGCAGTATTTT. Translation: CASSLRRGAPDTQYF.

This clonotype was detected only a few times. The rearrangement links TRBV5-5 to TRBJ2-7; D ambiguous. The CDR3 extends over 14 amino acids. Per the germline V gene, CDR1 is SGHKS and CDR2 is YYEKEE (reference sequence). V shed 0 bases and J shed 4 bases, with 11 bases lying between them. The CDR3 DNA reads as TGTGCCAGCAGCTTGGGGGCGTTATATTACGAGCAGTACTTC. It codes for CASSLGALYYEQYF.

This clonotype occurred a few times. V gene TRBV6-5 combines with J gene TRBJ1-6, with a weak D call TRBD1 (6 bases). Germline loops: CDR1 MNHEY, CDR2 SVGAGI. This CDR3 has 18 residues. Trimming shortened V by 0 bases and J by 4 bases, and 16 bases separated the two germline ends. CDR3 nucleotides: TGTGCCAGCAGTTACTCGAGGGGGGACACCCTGTATAATTCACCCCTCCACTTT. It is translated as CASSYSRGDTLYNSPLHF.

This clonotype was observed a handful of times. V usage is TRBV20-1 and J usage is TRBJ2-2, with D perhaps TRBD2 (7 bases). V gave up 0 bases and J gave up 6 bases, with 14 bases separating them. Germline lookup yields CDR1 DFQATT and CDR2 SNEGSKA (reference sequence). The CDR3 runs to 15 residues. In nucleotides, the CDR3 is TGCAGTGCTAGAGAGCTGGCGGGGGCGGCCGGGGAGCTGTTTTTT. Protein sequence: CSARELAGAAGELFF.

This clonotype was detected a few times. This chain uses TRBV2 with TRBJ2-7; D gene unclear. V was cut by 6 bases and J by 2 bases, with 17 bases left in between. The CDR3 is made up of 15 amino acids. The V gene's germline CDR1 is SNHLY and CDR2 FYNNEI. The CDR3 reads CASSPERARTYEQYV. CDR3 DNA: TGTGCCAGCAGCCCAGAACGGGCCAGGACCTACGAGCAGTACGTC.